Shown below are 29 T cell receptor beta chains from a single sample sequenced in a study of vaccination and CD4 T cells after COVID-19. The time point: late sampling 161 to 241 days after vaccination in a few convalescent patients. Treatment indicated: roughly 11-day PBMC culture with coronavirus spike peptide pools or control peptides (ViraFEST assay). Their antigens remain unidentified. At the Johns Hopkins FTIC core, DNA taken from cultured CD4+ T cells was sequenced by way of the Oncomine TCR Beta short-read assay. TCRdb re-called the PCR reads with MiXCR, one entry per CDR3 protein. The data show fewer than 25,000 distinct CDR3 sequences, with 35% to 45% seen just once and 25% to 30% held by the top ten. This specimen consisted of CD4+ T cells from blood, cultured in vitro, obtained about 7 months after SARS-CoV-2 vaccination. All receptors derive from a human donor who had recovered from COVID-19.

This rearrangement joins TRBV4-3 to TRBJ2-7, with a tentative D call TRBD1 (5 bases). CDR3 length: 15 amino acids. CDR1 LGHNA and CDR2 YSLEER come from the germline V gene. V was shortened by 2 bases and J by 6 bases, with 17 bases between the two germline ends. The CDR3 bases are TGCGCCAGCAGCCAATACCAGGGCCAGGGCTCCGAGCAGTACTTC. Its translation: CASSQYQGQGSEQYF.

The rearrangement links TRBV6-1 to TRBJ1-2; D is unclear. Per germline, CDR1 MNHNS and CDR2 SASEGT. The germline V and J ends were trimmed by 4 bases and 0 bases, with 9 bases remaining between them. The length of the CDR3 is 14 residues. The CDR3 DNA reads as TGTGCCAGCAGTGTGGGAAACTCTAACTATGGCTACACCTTC. Its translation is CASSVGNSNYGYTF.

V usage is TRBV19 and J usage is TRBJ2-7; 8 bases are shared with TRBD2. Germline-derived CDR1 and CDR2 are LNHDA and SQIVND (reference sequence). The CDR3 extends over 14 amino acids. V dropped 3 bases and J dropped 7; count of bases not matched to a gene: 8. For the CDR3, the DNA is TGTGCCAGTAGTATTCAGCGGGGGAGCCATGAGCAGTACTTC. Its translation: CASSIQRGSHEQYF.

Only a few counts were recorded for this clonotype. The chain has TRBV6-1 and TRBJ1-2; 7 bases are a match to TRBD1. The CDR3 totals 15 residues. Looked up from germline, CDR1 is MNHNS and CDR2 is SASEGT. The V gene end was trimmed by 5 bases and the J gene end by 8 bases; junction bases not matched to a gene: 14. The CDR3 DNA sequence: TGTGCCAGCAGTCCTAACACCAGGGGGGACGGGGGCTACACCTTC. This encodes CASSPNTRGDGGYTF.

J is TRBJ1-1 and V is TRBV27; TRBD1 matches 8 bases. The length of the CDR3 is 15 residues. Germline CDR1 and CDR2: MNHEY and SMNVEV (reference sequence). Trimming cost V 3 bases and J 4 bases; bases outside gene matches: 7. Written as DNA, the CDR3 is TGTGCCAGCAGTTTCTCTCCGGACAGGGCCACTGAAGCTTTCTTT. It is translated as CASSFSPDRATEAFF.

The V call is TRBV30, the J call TRBJ1-2; D uncertain. CDR3 length: 10 amino acids. The V end was cut by 5 bases, the J end by 4 bases, with 5 bases between. Germline V gives CDR1 GTSNPN, CDR2 SVGIG (reference sequence). CDR3 region: CAWDGYGYTF. The CDR3 nucleotides read TGTGCCTGGGACGGCTATGGCTACACCTTC.

This clonotype appeared a few times. This chain joins TRBV7-2 and TRBJ2-3; the D gene is possibly TRBD1 (6 bases). Trimming cost V 1 base and J 6 bases, with 11 bases left between them. This CDR3 region has 14 residues. Germline V gives CDR1 SGHTA, CDR2 FQGNSA. CDR3 bases: TGTGCCAGCAGCTTAGGGGGGCCGTTGGATACGCAGTATTTT. Encoded protein: CASSLGGPLDTQYF. Based on the CDR3 plus reference TRBV7-2 and TRBJ2-3, the full variable domain is GAGVSQSPSNKVTEKGKDVELRCDPISGHTALYWYRQSLGQGLEFLIYFQGNSAPDKSGLPSDRFSAERTGGSVSTLTIQRTQQEDSAVYLCASSLGGPLDTQYFGPGTRLTVL.

The chain is built from TRBV19 and TRBJ2-1; no definite D call. V lost 6 bases, J lost 2 bases, and 8 bases lay in between. Germline V gene sequence: CDR1 LNHDA, CDR2 SQIVND (reference sequence). The CDR3 loop spans 13 amino acids. The CDR3 region has the DNA TGTGCCAGTAGCCAAAATACCTACAATGAGCAGTTCTTC. As protein: CASSQNTYNEQFF.

This clonotype was counted only a few times. The chain recombines TRBV6-2 or TRBV6-3 with TRBJ2-5; 12 bases are a match to TRBD1. The J segment lost 4 bases and the V segment lost 5 bases, leaving 5 bases of the junction unmatched. The CDR3 length is 15 residues. The germline V gene encodes CDR1 MNHEY and CDR2 SVGEGT. CDR3 sequence: CASSNPGQGAETQYF. DNA of the CDR3: TGTGCCAGCAGTAACCCGGGACAGGGGGCAGAGACCCAGTACTTC.

This clonotype was picked up a small number of times. J is TRBJ1-6 and V is TRBV15; 7 positions match TRBD1. The CDR3 is 17 amino acids. J was trimmed by 1 base and V by 1 base; bases with no gene match: 4. Germline V CDR1 and CDR2: LNHNV, YYDKDF (reference sequence). CDR3 in amino acids: CATSRGGGMSYNSPLHF. The CDR3 DNA reads as TGTGCCACCAGCAGAGGAGGGGGCATGTCCTATAATTCACCCCTCCACTTT.

Comment on this clonotype: At one boundary the junction diverges from the germline segment, which might be a read error. This chain connects TRBV5-4 to TRBJ2-1; maybe TRBD2 (8 bases). The germline CDR1 and CDR2 sequences are SGHNT and YYREEE (reference sequence). CDR3 length: 15 amino acids. CDR3 protein: CASSLREGADNERFF. Here the CDR3 DNA reads TGTGCCAGCAGCTTGCGGGAGGGGGCCGATAATGAGCGGTTCTTC.

This clonotype was seen at least ten times. The genes are TRBV7-3 and TRBJ2-5; D unclear. V lost 5 bases to trimming and J lost 5 bases, with 12 bases between them. The CDR3 is 13 residues long. Germline values: CDR1 SGHTA, CDR2 FQGTGA. CDR3: CASSPLVGETQYF. Written as DNA, the CDR3 is TGTGCCAGCAGCCCATTGGTAGGGGAGACCCAGTACTTC.

In its sample, this clonotype was seen a few times. The chain joins TRBV11-3 to TRBJ2-3; D tentatively reads TRBD1 or TRBD2 (5 bases each). The germline CDR1 and CDR2 sequences are SGHNT and YENEEA. There are 14 residues in the CDR3. V lost 1 base and J lost 4, with 9 bases in between. The CDR3 loop reads CASSLVTGPDTQYF. As DNA, the CDR3 is TGTGCCAGCAGCTTAGTGACGGGACCAGATACGCAGTATTTT.

The chain has TRBV20-1 and TRBJ2-7; possibly TRBD2 for D (5 bases). The CDR3 spans 15 residues. Germline V gene data show CDR1 as DFQATT and CDR2 as SNEGSKA (reference sequence). With 2 bases removed from V and 5 bases from J, the gap between germline ends came to 19 bases. The CDR3 loop reads CSARPPPSGLHEQYF. DNA for the CDR3: TGCAGTGCTAGACCTCCCCCCTCGGGGTTACACGAGCAGTACTTC.

This clonotype was detected only a few times. The V call is TRBV6-1, the J call TRBJ2-5; 8 nucleotides line up with TRBD1. Germline CDR1 reads MNHNS; CDR2 reads SASEGT. With V trimmed by 4 bases and J by 1 base, 2 bases remained unmatched. This CDR3 contains 14 residues. The CDR3: CASSVTGAQETQYF. CDR3 DNA sequence: TGTGCCAGCAGTGTGACAGGGGCCCAAGAGACCCAGTACTTC.

There are a few counts of this clonotype. The chain has TRBV7-9 and TRBJ2-5, with D uncertain. In germline, CDR1 is SEHNR, CDR2 FQNEAQ (reference sequence). Deletions cut 1 base from V and 2 bases from J, with 5 bases between. The CDR3 covers 13 residues. The CDR3 loop is CASSLDKQETQYF. The CDR3 DNA reads TGTGCCAGCAGCTTAGACAAACAAGAGACCCAGTACTTC.

The V and J genes are TRBV6-1 and TRBJ2-5, with D possibly TRBD2 on 6 matching bases. Trimming took off 6 bases at V and 3 bases at J, with 17 bases between the two ends. The germline V gene encodes CDR1 MNHNS and CDR2 SASEGT. The CDR3 is made up of 15 amino acids. The CDR3 DNA follows: TGTGCCAGCAGAGACTGGGACTCGGCCAAAGAGACCCAGTACTTC. This codes for CASRDWDSAKETQYF.

The V and J genes are TRBV7-9 and TRBJ2-3; D is tentatively TRBD1 or TRBD2 (5 bases each). There are 15 residues in the CDR3. The ends were cut back, 4 bases at V and 1 base at J, with 12 bases in the middle. The germline V gene has CDR1 SEHNR and CDR2 FQNEAQ (reference sequence). The CDR3 region has the DNA TGTGCCAGCAGCTGGTTACAGGAGGGCACAGATACGCAGTATTTT. Protein: CASSWLQEGTDTQYF.

The chain is built from TRBV28 and TRBJ2-7; no clear D. V was cut by 2 bases and J by 5 bases, with 13 bases left in between. The CDR3 covers 14 residues. The germline CDR1 and CDR2 sequences are MDHEN and SYDVKM. The CDR3 spells CASSLPPSGHEQYF. The CDR3 nucleotides are TGTGCCAGCAGTTTACCGCCGAGTGGGCACGAGCAGTACTTC. Full variable domain (outside the CDR3, taken from reference TRBV28 and TRBJ2-7): DVKVTQSSRYLVKRTGEKVFLECVQDMDHENMFWYRQDPGLGLRLIYFSYDVKMKEKGDIPEGYSVSREKKERFSLILESASTNQTSMYLCASSLPPSGHEQYFGPGTRLTVT.

The genes are TRBV7-3 and TRBJ1-1, with D uncertain. Trimming shortened V by 1 base and J by 11 bases, and 14 bases separated the two germline ends. CDR3 size: 13 residues. CDR1 and CDR2 from the germline V gene are SGHTA and FQGTGA. CDR3 residues: CASSLNPSLRAFF. The CDR3 DNA follows: TGTGCCAGCAGCTTAAACCCGTCTCTAAGGGCTTTCTTT.

Sample share makes this clonotype medium-sized. The rearrangement uses TRBV6-1 and TRBJ2-1, with D perhaps TRBD2 (5 bases). V shed 6 bases and J shed 4 bases, with 10 bases lying between them. The CDR3 spans 13 residues. Germline values: CDR1 MNHNS, CDR2 SASEGT. The CDR3 here is CASSRTDYNEQFF. CDR3 DNA sequence: TGTGCCAGCAGCAGGACTGATTACAATGAGCAGTTCTTC.

This clonotype occurred once. The V gene is TRBV28, the J gene TRBJ2-1; 13 nucleotides line up with TRBD2. CDR1 and CDR2 (germline): MDHEN, SYDVKM. The trim removed 7 bases at V and 6 bases at J, leaving 9 bases unmatched. The CDR3 contains 16 residues. The CDR3 here is CASTGLAGVVGNEQFF. The DNA for the CDR3 is TGTGCCAGCACCGGACTAGCGGGAGTCGTGGGCAATGAGCAGTTCTTC.

The chain carries TRBV20-1 and TRBJ2-1, with D uncertain. The length of the CDR3 is 14 residues. The germline gives CDR1 DFQATT, CDR2 SNEGSKA (reference sequence). V lost 2 bases to trimming and J lost 3 bases, with 11 bases between them. This CDR3 is CSARPATLYNEQFF. The CDR3 nucleotides are TGCAGTGCTAGACCAGCCACACTCTACAATGAGCAGTTCTTC.

The CDR3, as DNA: TGTGCCAGCACTTCAACCGCAGGGGGTGTGAACACTGAAGCTTTCTTT. Its translation is CASTSTAGGVNTEAFF. The V gene is TRBV28, the J gene TRBJ1-1, with 7 bases lining up with TRBD1. After removal of 7 bases from V and 0 bases from J, the junction contained 11 bases not matched to a gene. Germline lookup yields CDR1 MDHEN and CDR2 SYDVKM. The CDR3 covers 16 residues.

The chain has TRBV5-5 and TRBJ1-2; weak D call: TRBD1 (5 bases). In germline, CDR1 is SGHKS, CDR2 YYEKEE (reference sequence). Trimming shortened V by 0 bases and J by 8 bases, and 8 bases separated the two germline ends. CDR3 size: 12 residues. The CDR3 sequence: CASSLVGVGYTF. CDR3 nucleotide sequence: TGTGCCAGCAGCTTGGTAGGGGTCGGCTACACCTTC.

This clonotype was seen only a few times. The genes are TRBV7-3 and TRBJ2-1; D gene ambiguous. Germline CDR1 and CDR2: SGHTA and FQGTGA. The V and J ends lost 5 bases and 15 bases respectively, with 17 bases between them. CDR3 length: 12 residues. The DNA of the CDR3 is TGTGCCAGCAGCGCAGCTTACCAGCCCATGTTCTTC. It is translated as CASSAAYQPMFF. Combining the CDR3 with reference TRBV7-3 and TRBJ2-1 gives the whole variable domain GAGVSQTPSNKVTEKGKYVELRCDPISGHTALYWYRQSLGQGPEFLIYFQGTGAADDSGLPNDRFFAVRPEGSVSTLKIQRTERGDSAVYLCASSAAYQPMFFGPGTRLTVL.

This chain joins TRBV7-8 and TRBJ1-5, with D uncertain. V was pared by 1 base and J by 3 bases, with 22 bases between. The length of the CDR3 is 19 residues. The germline gives CDR1 SGHVS, CDR2 FQNEAQ. The chain's CDR3 is CASSLVPRQGRINNQPQHF. The CDR3 nucleotides read TGTGCCAGCAGCTTAGTCCCTCGACAAGGACGTATAAACAATCAGCCCCAGCATTTT.

The genes are TRBV7-9 and TRBJ2-3; 9 bases match TRBD2. J was trimmed by 5 bases and V by 5 bases; bases with no gene match: 14. The CDR3 contains 17 residues. In germline, CDR1 is SEHNR, CDR2 FQNEAQ (reference sequence). The CDR3 DNA reads as TGTGCCAGCAGCACCTACTTCCTAGCGGGGAGGGGAGATACGCAGTATTTT. This codes for CASSTYFLAGRGDTQYF.

The DNA of the CDR3 is TGTGCCAGCAGCCAAGATACCCCTAGCGGGGGGGCCTCAGATACGCAGTATTTT. This translates into CASSQDTPSGGASDTQYF. The chain is built from TRBV4-2 and TRBJ2-3; TRBD2 agrees at 12 bases. The CDR3 runs 18 residues. With V trimmed by 0 bases and J by 4 bases, 8 bases remained unmatched. CDR1 and CDR2 from the germline V gene are LGHNA and YNFKEQ.